This TCR beta chain is from a study of blood T cell repertoires in COVID-19. Overall study: In each case, the material was cDNA or gDNA derived from T cells, B-cell-depleted T cells, or PBMCs.

Some clones are missing from TCRdb's copy, which holds only in-frame ones; the method was immunoSEQ multiplex PCR. The repertoire includes tens of thousands of clones, 80% of them detected once, and 19% sits in the top ten. V shed 5 bases and J shed 3 bases, with 11 bases lying between them. This CDR3 is built from 13 residues. This receptor was obtained from an elderly woman with acute or convalescent COVID-19. The rearrangement joins TRBV12-3 or TRBV12-4 to TRBJ2-7, with D maybe TRBD2 (5 bases). Sequencing was done on a sample of peripheral blood. DNA of the CDR3: TGTGCCAGCAGTGAACTAGTCCTCTACGAGCAGTACTTC. Its protein is CASSELVLYEQYF.